This entry concerns a single T cell receptor (beta chain). This record belongs to a study of blood T cells in healthy people across ages. Alongside a J-beta primer mix, a sample-barcoded 5' primer served in a second PCR lasting roughly 6 to 11 cycles. MiXCR was run by TCRdb on the 5' RACE reads, yielding one entry per CDR3 protein. Here the sample spans 1.4 million to 1.5 million distinct CDR3 sequences, 42% being singletons. The sequenced sample consisted of blood. The receptor comes from a woman aged 18 to 35 in good health.

CDR3 amino acids: CASSSTESIAKNIQYF. The CDR3 region has the DNA TGTGCCAGCAGCTCGACAGAGAGTATAGCCAAAAACATTCAGTACTTC. The genes are TRBV13 and TRBJ2-4, with TRBD1 as a possible D gene (5 bases). V shed 4 bases and J shed 0 bases, with 13 bases lying between them. This CDR3 has 16 amino acids. The germline gives CDR1 PRHDT, CDR2 FYEKMQ (reference sequence).